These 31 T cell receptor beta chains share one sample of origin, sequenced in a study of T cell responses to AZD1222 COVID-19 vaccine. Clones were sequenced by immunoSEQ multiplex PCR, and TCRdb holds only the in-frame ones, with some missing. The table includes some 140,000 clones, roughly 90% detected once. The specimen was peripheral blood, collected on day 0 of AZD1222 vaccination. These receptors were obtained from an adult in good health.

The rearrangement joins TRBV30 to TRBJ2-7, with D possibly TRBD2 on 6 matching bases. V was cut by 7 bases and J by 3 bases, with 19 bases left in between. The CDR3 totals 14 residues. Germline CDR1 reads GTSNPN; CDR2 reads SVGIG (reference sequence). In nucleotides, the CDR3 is TGTGCCTTAAGCGCGGGACGGGACCTCTACGAGCAGTACTTC. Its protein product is CALSAGRDLYEQYF.

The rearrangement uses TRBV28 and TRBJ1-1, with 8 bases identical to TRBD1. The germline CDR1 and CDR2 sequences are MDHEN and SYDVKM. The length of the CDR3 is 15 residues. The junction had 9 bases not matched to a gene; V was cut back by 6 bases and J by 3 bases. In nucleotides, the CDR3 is TGTGCCAGCAGCCGGCCGGACAGGGCCGACACTGAAGCTTTCTTT. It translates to CASSRPDRADTEAFF.

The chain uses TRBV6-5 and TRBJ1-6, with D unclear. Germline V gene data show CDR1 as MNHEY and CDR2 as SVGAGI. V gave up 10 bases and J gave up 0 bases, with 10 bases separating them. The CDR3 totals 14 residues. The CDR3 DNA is TGTGCCACCGTAACTAGCTCCTATAATTCACCCCTCCACTTT. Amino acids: CATVTSSYNSPLHF.

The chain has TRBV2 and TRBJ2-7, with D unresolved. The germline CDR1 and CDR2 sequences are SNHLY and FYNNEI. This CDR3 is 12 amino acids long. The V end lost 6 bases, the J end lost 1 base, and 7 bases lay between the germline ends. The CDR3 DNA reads TGTGCCAGCAGACGGGTTTCCTACGAGCAGTACTTC. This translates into CASRRVSYEQYF.

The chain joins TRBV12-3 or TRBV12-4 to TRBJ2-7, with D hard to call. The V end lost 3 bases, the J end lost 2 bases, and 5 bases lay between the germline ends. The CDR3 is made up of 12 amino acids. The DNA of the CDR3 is TGTGCCAGCAGTTTCCGACCCTACGAGCAGTACTTC. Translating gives CASSFRPYEQYF.

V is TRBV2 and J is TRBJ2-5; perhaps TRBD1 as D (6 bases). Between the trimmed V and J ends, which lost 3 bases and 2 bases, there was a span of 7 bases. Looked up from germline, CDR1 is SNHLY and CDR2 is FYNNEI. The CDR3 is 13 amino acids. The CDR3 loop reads CASSDGTQETQYF. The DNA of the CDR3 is TGTGCCAGCAGTGATGGGACACAAGAGACCCAGTACTTC. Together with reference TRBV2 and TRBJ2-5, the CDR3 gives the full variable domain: EPEVTQTPSHQVTQMGQEVILRCVPISNHLYFYWYRQILGQKVEFLVSFYNNEISEKSEIFDDQFSVERPDGSNFTLKIRSTKLEDSAMYFCASSDGTQETQYFGPGTRLLVL.

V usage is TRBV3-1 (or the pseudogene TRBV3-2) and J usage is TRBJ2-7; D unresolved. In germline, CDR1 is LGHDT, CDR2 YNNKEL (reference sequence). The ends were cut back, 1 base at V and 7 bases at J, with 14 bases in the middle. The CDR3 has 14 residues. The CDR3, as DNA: TGTGCCAGCAGCCAAGGGTACACTGAAAGGGAGCAGTACTTC. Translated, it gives CASSQGYTEREQYF.

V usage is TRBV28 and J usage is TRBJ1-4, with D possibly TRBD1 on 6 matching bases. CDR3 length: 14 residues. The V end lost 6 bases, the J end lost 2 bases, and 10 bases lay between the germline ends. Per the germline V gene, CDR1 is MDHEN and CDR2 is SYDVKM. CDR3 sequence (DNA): TGTGCCAGCAGATGGGGGCGGACTAATGAAAAACTGTTTTTT. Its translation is CASRWGRTNEKLFF.

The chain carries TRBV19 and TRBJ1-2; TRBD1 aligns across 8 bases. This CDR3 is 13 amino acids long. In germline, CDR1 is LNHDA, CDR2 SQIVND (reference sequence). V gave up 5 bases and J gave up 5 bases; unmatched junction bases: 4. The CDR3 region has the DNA TGTGCCAGTAGTGTACAGGGGGGGTATGGCTACACCTTC. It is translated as CASSVQGGYGYTF.

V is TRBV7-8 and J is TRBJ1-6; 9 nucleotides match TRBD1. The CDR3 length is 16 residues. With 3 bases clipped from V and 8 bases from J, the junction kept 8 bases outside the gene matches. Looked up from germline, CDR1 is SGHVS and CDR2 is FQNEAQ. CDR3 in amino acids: CASSLGMDRGYSPLHF. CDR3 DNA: TGTGCCAGCAGCTTGGGGATGGACAGGGGTTATTCACCCCTCCACTTT.

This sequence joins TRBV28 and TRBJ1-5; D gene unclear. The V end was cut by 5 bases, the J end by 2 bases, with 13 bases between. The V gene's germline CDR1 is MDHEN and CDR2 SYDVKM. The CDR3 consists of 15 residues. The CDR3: CASSPPPVGNQPQHF. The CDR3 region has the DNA TGTGCCAGCAGTCCCCCTCCTGTAGGCAATCAGCCCCAGCATTTT.

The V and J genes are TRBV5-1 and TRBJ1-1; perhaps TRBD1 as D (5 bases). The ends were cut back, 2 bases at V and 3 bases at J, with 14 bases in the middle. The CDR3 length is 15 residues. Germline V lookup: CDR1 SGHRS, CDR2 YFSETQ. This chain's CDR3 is CASSLPGSAYTEAFF. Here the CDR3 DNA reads TGCGCCAGCAGCTTACCAGGGTCGGCTTACACTGAAGCTTTCTTT.

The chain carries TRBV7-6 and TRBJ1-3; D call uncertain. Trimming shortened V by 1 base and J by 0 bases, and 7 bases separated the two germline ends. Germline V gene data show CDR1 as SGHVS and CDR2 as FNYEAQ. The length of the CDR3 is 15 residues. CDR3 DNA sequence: TGTGCCAGCAGCTTAGTCGAAAGCTCTGGAAACACCATATATTTT. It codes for CASSLVESSGNTIYF.

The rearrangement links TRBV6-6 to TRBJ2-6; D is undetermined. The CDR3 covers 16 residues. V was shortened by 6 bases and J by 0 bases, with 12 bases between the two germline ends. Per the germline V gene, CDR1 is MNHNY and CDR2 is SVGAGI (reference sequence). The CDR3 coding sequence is TGTGCCAGCAGGATCCGGGCCACCTCTGGGGCCAACGTCCTGACTTTC. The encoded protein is CASRIRATSGANVLTF.

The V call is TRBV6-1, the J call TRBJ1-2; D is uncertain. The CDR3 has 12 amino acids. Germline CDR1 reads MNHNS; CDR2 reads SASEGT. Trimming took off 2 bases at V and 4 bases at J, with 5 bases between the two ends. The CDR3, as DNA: TGTGCCAGCAGTGAACTGTCCTATGGCTACACCTTC. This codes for CASSELSYGYTF.

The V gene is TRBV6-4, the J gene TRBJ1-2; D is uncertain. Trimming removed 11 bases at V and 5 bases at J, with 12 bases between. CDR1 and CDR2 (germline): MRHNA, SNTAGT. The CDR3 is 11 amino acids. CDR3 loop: CAGRLGYGYTF. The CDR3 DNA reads TGTGCCGGAAGACTCGGGTATGGCTACACCTTC.

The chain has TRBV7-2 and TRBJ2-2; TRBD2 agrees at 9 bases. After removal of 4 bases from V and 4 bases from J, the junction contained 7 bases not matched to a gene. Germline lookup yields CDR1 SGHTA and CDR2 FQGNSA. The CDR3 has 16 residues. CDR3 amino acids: CASSSWGGRVTGELFF. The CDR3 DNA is TGTGCCAGCAGCTCCTGGGGCGGGAGGGTCACCGGGGAGCTGTTTTTT.

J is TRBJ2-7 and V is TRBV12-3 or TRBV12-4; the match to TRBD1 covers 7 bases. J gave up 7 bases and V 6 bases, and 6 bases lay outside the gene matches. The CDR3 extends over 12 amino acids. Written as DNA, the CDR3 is TGTGCCAGCAGCATCAGGGGGTGGGAGCAGTACTTC. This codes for CASSIRGWEQYF.

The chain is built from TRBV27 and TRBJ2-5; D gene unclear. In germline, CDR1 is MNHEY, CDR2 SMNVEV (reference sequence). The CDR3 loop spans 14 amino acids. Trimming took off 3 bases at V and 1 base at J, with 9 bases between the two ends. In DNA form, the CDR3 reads TGTGCCAGCAGTTTTAGGGCCACCCAAGAGACCCAGTACTTC. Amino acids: CASSFRATQETQYF.

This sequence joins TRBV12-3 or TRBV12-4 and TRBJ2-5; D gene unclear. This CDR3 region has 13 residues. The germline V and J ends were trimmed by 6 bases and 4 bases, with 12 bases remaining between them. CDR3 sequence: CASSPLPLETQYF. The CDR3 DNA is TGTGCCAGCAGCCCCCTACCGCTAGAGACCCAGTACTTC.

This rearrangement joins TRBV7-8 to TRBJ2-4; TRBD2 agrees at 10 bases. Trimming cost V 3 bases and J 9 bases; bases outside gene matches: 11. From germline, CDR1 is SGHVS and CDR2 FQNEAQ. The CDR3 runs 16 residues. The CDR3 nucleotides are TGTGCCAGCAGCTTGGGTTTCGAGCGGGAGGGGGGCATTCAGTACTTC. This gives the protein CASSLGFEREGGIQYF.

The CDR3 protein is CASSMAHSGPANYEQYF. CDR3 nucleotides: TGTGCCAGTAGTATGGCTCACTCGGGTCCAGCCAACTACGAGCAGTACTTC. The chain couples TRBV19 to TRBJ2-7; D call uncertain. Germline assignment: CDR1 LNHDA and CDR2 SQIVND (reference sequence). V was clipped by 3 bases and J by 3 bases, with 21 bases between them. The CDR3 has 17 amino acids. The variable domain in full, completed from reference TRBV19 and TRBJ2-7, reads DGGITQSPKYLFRKEGQNVTLSCEQNLNHDAMYWYRQDPGQGLRLIYYSQIVNDFQKGDIAEGYSVSREKKESFPLTVTSAQKNPTAFYLCASSMAHSGPANYEQYFGPGTRLTVT.

For the CDR3, the DNA is TGTGCCAGCAGCAAGCAGGGGGGACTAGCTGCCGGGGAGCTGTTTTTT. This gives the protein CASSKQGGLAAGELFF. The gene calls are TRBV7-9 and TRBJ2-2; TRBD2 aligns across 9 bases. V dropped 5 bases and J dropped 6; count of bases not matched to a gene: 10. Looked up from germline, CDR1 is SEHNR and CDR2 is FQNEAQ (reference sequence). There are 16 residues in the CDR3.

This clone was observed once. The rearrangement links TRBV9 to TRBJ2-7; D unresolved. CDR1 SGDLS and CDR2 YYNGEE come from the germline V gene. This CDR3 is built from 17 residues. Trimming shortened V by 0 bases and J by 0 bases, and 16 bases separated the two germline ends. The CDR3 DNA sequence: TGTGCCAGCAGCGTAGGCCCCCTGTCGCCTAGCTCCTACGAGCAGTACTTC. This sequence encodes CASSVGPLSPSSYEQYF.

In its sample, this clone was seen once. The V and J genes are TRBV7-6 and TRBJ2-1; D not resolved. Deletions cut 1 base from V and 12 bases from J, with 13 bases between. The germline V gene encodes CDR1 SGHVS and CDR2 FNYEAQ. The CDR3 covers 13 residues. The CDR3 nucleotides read TGTGCCAGCAGCTTAGATGGCGTACAACGGCAGTTCTTC. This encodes CASSLDGVQRQFF.

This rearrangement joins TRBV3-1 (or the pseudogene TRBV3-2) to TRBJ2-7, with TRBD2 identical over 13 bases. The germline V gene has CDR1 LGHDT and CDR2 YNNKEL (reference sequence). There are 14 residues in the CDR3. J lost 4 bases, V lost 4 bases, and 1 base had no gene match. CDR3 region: CASSRTSGSYEQYF. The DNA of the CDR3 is TGTGCCAGCAGCCGGACTAGCGGGAGTTACGAGCAGTACTTC.

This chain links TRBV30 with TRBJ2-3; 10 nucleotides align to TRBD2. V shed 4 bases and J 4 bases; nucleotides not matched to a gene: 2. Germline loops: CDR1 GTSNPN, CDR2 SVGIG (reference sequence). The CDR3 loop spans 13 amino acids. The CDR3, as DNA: TGTGCCTGGACCGGACTAGCGGCAGATACGCAGTATTTT. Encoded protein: CAWTGLAADTQYF.

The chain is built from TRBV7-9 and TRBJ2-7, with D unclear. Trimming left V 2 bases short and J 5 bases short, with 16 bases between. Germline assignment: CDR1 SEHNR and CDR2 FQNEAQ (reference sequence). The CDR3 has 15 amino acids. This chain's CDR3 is CASSLRSMGKNEQYF. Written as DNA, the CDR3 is TGTGCCAGCAGCTTACGTTCGATGGGTAAAAACGAGCAGTACTTC.

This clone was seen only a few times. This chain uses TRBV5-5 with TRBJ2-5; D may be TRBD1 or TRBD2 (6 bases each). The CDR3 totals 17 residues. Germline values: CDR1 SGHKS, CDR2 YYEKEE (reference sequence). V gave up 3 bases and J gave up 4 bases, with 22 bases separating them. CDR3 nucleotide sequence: TGTGCCAGCAGCTCTACGGCCGGGGGCAGGGTTGGAGAGACCCAGTACTTC. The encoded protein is CASSSTAGGRVGETQYF.

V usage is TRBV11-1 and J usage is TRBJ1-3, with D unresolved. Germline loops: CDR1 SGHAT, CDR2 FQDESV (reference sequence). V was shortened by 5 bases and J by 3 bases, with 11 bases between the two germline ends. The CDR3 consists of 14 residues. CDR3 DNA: TGTGCCAGCAGCGCCCGCGGCGGTGGAAACACCATATATTTT. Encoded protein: CASSARGGGNTIYF.

The CDR3 DNA follows: TGTGCCAGCAGCTATCTCGGAGGGGGTGGCTCTGGGGCCAACGTCCTGACTTTC. Protein: CASSYLGGGGSGANVLTF. The V and J genes are TRBV4-2 and TRBJ2-6, with D perhaps assigned TRBD1 or TRBD2 (6 bases each). From germline, CDR1 is LGHNA and CDR2 YNFKEQ. V lost 5 bases and J 0 bases, leaving 17 bases between the germline ends. The CDR3 is made up of 18 amino acids.